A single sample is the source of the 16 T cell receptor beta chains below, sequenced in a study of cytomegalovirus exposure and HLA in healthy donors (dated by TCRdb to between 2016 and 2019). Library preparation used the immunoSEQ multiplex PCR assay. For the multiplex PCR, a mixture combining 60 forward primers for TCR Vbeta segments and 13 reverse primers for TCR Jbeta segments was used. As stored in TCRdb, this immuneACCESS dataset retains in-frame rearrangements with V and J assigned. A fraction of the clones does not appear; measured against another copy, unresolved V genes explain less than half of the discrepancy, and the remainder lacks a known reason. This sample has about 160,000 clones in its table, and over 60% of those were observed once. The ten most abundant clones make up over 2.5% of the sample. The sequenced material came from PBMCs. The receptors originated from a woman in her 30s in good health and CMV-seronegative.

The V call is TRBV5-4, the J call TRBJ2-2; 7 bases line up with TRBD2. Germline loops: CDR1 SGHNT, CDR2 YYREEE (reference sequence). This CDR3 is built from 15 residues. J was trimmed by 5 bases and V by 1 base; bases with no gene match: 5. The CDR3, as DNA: TGTGCCAGCAGCTTGTTAGCGGGTCAAACCGGGGAGCTGTTTTTT. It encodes CASSLLAGQTGELFF.

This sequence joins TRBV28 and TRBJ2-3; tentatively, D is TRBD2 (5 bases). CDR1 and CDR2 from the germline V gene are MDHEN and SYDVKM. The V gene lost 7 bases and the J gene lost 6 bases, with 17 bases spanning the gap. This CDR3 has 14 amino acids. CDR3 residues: CASTIRGPSDTQYF. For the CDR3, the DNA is TGTGCCAGCACCATAAGAGGGCCCAGCGATACGCAGTATTTT.

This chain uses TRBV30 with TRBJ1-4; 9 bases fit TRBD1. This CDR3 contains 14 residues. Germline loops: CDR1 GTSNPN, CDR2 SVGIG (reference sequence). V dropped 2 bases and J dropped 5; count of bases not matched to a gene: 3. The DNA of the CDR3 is TGTGCCTGGAGTTTGGGGACAGGGAATGAAAAACTGTTTTTT. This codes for CAWSLGTGNEKLFF.

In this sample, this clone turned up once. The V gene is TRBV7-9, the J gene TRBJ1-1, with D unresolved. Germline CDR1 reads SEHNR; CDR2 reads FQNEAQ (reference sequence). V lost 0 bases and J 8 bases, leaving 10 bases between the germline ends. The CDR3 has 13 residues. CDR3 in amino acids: CASSLASGVEAFF. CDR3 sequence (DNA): TGTGCCAGCAGCTTAGCGTCCGGGGTGGAAGCTTTCTTT.

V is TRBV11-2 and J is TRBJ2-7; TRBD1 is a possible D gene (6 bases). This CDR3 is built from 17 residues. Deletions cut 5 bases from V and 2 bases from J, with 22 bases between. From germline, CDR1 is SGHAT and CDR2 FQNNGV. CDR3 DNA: TGTGCCAGCAGCCACAGGGTTATTGCATCCCCGACCTACGAGCAGTACTTC. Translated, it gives CASSHRVIASPTYEQYF.

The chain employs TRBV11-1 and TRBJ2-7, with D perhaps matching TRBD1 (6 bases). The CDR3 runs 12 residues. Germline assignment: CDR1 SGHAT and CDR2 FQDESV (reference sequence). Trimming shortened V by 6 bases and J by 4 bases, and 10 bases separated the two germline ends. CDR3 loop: CASSLQGYEQYF. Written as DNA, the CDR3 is TGTGCCAGCAGTTTACAGGGTTACGAGCAGTACTTC.

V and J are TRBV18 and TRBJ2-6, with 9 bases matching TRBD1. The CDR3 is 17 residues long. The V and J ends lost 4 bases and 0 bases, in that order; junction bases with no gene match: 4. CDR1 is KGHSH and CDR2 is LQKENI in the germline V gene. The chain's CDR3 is CASSRGQGNSGANVLTF. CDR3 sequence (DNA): TGTGCCAGCTCACGGGGACAGGGTAACTCTGGGGCCAACGTCCTGACTTTC.

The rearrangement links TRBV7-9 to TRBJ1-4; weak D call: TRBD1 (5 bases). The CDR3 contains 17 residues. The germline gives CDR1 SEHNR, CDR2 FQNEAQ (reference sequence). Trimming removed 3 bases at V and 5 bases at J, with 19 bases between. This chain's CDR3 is CASSLGVFTGQNEKLFF. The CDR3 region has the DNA TGTGCCAGCAGCTTGGGTGTTTTTACAGGACAAAATGAAAAACTGTTTTTT. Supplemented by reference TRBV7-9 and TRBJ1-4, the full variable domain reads DTGVSQNPRHKITKRGQNVTFRCDPISEHNRLYWYRQTLGQGPEFLTYFQNEAQLEKSRLLSDRFSAERPKGSFSTLEIQRTEQGDSAMYLCASSLGVFTGQNEKLFFGSGTQLSVL.

CDR3 DNA sequence: TGTGCCATCAGGGGAGGGGGAAGCACAGATACGCAGTATTTT. Protein sequence: CAIRGGGSTDTQYF. The chain carries TRBV10-3 and TRBJ2-3, with D tentatively TRBD2 (7 bases). This CDR3 contains 14 residues. Trimming removed 6 bases at V and 0 bases at J, with 10 bases between. Germline-derived CDR1 and CDR2 are ENHRY and SYGVKD.

CDR3 coding DNA: TGTGCCGTGAGGAGAGCGCCCAAAAACATTCAGTACTTC. Amino acid sequence: CAVRRAPKNIQYF. The chain is built from TRBV28 and TRBJ2-4; D gene unclear. The CDR3 is made up of 13 amino acids. From germline, CDR1 is MDHEN and CDR2 SYDVKM. Trimming stripped 11 bases from V and 2 bases from J, with 13 bases between.

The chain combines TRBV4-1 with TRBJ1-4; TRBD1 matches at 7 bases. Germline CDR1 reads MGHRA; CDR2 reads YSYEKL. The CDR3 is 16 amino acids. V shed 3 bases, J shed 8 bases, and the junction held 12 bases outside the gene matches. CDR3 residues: CASSHRPQGWGEKLFF. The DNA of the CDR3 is TGCGCCAGCAGCCACCGGCCACAGGGGTGGGGAGAAAAACTGTTTTTT.

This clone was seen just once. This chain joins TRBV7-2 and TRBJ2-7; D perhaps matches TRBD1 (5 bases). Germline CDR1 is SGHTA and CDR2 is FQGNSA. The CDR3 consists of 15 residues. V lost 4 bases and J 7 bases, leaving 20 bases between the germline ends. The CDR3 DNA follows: TGTGCCAGCAGCTATTTCCAAACAGGCCGGTGGGAGCAGTACTTC. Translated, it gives CASSYFQTGRWEQYF.

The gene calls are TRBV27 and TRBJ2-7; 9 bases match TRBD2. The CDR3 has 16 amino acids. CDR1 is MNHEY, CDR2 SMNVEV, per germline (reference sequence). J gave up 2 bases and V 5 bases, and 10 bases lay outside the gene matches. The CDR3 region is CASSLHSSGSPYEQYF. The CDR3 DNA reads TGTGCCAGCAGTCTCCATAGTAGCGGGAGTCCCTACGAGCAGTACTTC.

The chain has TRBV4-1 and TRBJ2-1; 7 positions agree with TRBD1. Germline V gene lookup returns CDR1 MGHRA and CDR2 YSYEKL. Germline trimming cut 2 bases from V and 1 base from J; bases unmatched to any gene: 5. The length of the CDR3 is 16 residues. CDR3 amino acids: CASSQPGQLSYNEQFF. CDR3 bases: TGCGCCAGCAGCCAACCGGGACAGCTATCCTACAATGAGCAGTTCTTC.

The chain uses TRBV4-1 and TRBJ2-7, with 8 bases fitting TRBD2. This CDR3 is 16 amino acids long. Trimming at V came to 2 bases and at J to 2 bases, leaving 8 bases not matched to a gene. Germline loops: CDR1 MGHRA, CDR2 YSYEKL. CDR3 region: CASSQSFTSGAYEQYF. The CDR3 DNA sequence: TGCGCCAGCAGCCAATCGTTTACTAGCGGCGCCTACGAGCAGTACTTC.

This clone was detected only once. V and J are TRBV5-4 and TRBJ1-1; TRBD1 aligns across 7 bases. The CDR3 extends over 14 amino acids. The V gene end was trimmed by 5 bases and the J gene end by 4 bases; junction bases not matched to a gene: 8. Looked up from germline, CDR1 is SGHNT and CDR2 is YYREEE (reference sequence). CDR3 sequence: CASRPTGKSTEAFF. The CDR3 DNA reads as TGTGCCAGCAGACCGACAGGGAAGAGCACTGAAGCTTTCTTT. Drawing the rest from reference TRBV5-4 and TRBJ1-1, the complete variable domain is ETGVTQSPTHLIKTRGQQVTLRCSSQSGHNTVSWYQQALGQGPQFIFQYYREEENGRGNFPPRFSGLQFPNYSSELNVNALELDDSALYLCASRPTGKSTEAFFGQGTRLTVV.